Sequencing of this T cell receptor beta chain was carried out in a study of shared clonotypes between healthy human individuals. A note on this clone: What it binds is unknown. Other DNA sequences in the sample encode the same CDR3.

Naive CD8 cells were CD45RO-negative, positively selected for CCR7, excluding terminally differentiated effector memory CD45RA+ cells. Study results and limitations: Naive subsets tended to show greater estimated richness than memory subsets. In a few donors, about 5% of naive CD4 clonotypes appeared in common. Large depth notwithstanding, sorted-subset sequencing proved incomplete by rarefaction.

About 30,000 T cell genomes, or approximately 200 ng DNA, went into the sorted-subset replicate PCRs. Sequenced by immunoSEQ multiplex PCR; TCRdb stores in-frame clones only, minus some. The sample lists roughly 1,800,000 clones; approximately 94% were seen once. The origin of this receptor is a man aged 18-30 years in good health. Specimen: naive CD8+ T cells sorted from blood.

The DNA of the CDR3 is TGTGCCAGCAGTGAGGCGGGGTCTGGAAACACCATATATTTT. It is translated as CASSEAGSGNTIYF. This chain connects TRBV9 to TRBJ1-3, with D hard to call. The V and J ends lost 5 bases and 1 base respectively, with 10 bases between them. Germline V gene lookup returns CDR1 SGDLS and CDR2 YYNGEE. This CDR3 has 14 amino acids.